This T cell receptor (beta chain) was captured in a study of Graves' ophthalmopathy and Graves' hyperthyroidism. Study results and limitations: Blood also carried most expanded thyroid clonotypes exceeding 0.001 frequency.

Ten or more counts support this clonotype. As yet, its antigen is unknown. The PBMC fraction was derived from less than 11 ml of fresh peripheral blood. The CDR3 has 13 residues. V gave up 0 bases and J gave up 8 bases, with 14 bases separating them. Germline V lookup: CDR1 DFQATT, CDR2 SNEGSKA (reference sequence). The authors amplified TCR beta CDR3 regions from RNA transcripts. RT-PCR in the first round used HTBI primers; a second-round multiplex PCR followed. TCRdb ran MiXCR on the multiplex PCR reads and lists one entry per CDR3 protein. The data contain around 600,000 distinct CDR3 sequences, over 40% of them singletons.

The origin of this receptor is an adult man with Graves' ophthalmopathy. This rearrangement joins TRBV20-1 to TRBJ2-7; D is perhaps TRBD2 (6 bases). Sequencing was performed on peripheral blood. The CDR3 DNA reads as TGCAGTGCTAGAGATCTTATGGAGGGACAGCAGTACTTC. Its protein product is CSARDLMEGQQYF.